This record looks at one T cell receptor (beta chain) sequence and its context. Its antigen is unidentified. These data originate in a study of T cells after yellow fever vaccination. Whole-study findings and limits: One caveat is that FACS-sorted repertoires could contain abundant clonotypes contaminating from the bulk population. Detected again after the booster were most primary-vaccination clones, at about 96% CD4 and nearly 90% CD8.

Germline CDR1 is MNHEY and CDR2 is SVGAGI. This CDR3 has 15 amino acids. J lost 8 bases, V lost 6 bases, and 13 bases had no gene match. TCRdb reprocessed the 5' RACE reads via MiXCR and lists one record per CDR3 protein. Altogether a few hundred thousand distinct CDR3 sequences are present, 3% to 4.5% being singletons, with the ten largest covering 23%. The specimen comprised PBMCs, sampled on the day of the yellow fever booster vaccination. The rearrangement joins TRBV6-5 to TRBJ2-1; TRBD1 aligns across 7 bases. This TCR was sampled from a man younger than 30 who received the YFV17D yellow fever vaccine. The CDR3 protein is CASSRLGTASDEQFF. The CDR3 nucleotides read TGTGCCAGCAGCCGACTTGGGACAGCCAGCGATGAGCAGTTCTTC.